These 20 T cell receptor beta chains were sequenced from one sample in a study of T cells in Graves' hyperthyroidism and ophthalmopathy. Template material for amplifying TCR beta CDR3 regions consisted of RNA transcripts. The primer set for the first-round RT-PCR of the TCR CDR3 was HTBI. TCRdb recomputed calls from the multiplex PCR reads with MiXCR, one row per CDR3 protein. The sample lists about 700,000 distinct CDR3 sequences, over 40% occurring once. The sample comprised peripheral blood or thyroid tissue (not recorded which). These receptors were collected from an adult man with Graves' disease, either hyperthyroidism or ophthalmopathy (not recorded which).

The rearrangement uses TRBV20-1 and TRBJ1-3; a possible D gene is TRBD1 (6 bases). Germline loops: CDR1 DFQATT, CDR2 SNEGSKA (reference sequence). This CDR3 is 12 amino acids long. V lost 6 bases, J lost 7 bases, and 13 bases lay in between. The CDR3 is CSAEQGANTIYF. The DNA for the CDR3 is TGCAGTGCCGAACAGGGCGCGAACACCATATATTTT.

This clonotype was recorded a few times. The chain joins TRBV24-1 to TRBJ2-3; the D gene is possibly TRBD1 (6 bases). The length of the CDR3 is 16 residues. Deletions cut 0 bases from V and 5 bases from J, with 14 bases between. CDR1 is KGHDR, CDR2 SFDVKD, per germline. CDR3 sequence reads: CATSDLQAGDQDTQYF. CDR3 bases: TGTGCCACCAGTGATTTGCAGGCAGGGGATCAAGATACGCAGTATTTT.

The genes are TRBV10-3 and TRBJ1-2; possibly TRBD1 for D (5 bases). Germline CDR1 and CDR2: ENHRY and SYGVKD. Trimming cost V 10 bases and J 7 bases, with 22 bases left between them. The CDR3 runs 14 residues. Here the CDR3 reads CATQLDSNNGGYTF. The CDR3 coding sequence is TGTGCCACCCAACTAGACAGTAATAACGGTGGCTACACCTTC.

The rearrangement links TRBV25-1 to TRBJ1-1, with D hard to call. The CDR3 covers 15 residues. Trimming cost V 5 bases and J 1 base, with 14 bases left between them. In germline, CDR1 is MGHDK, CDR2 SYGVNS. CDR3 sequence reads: CASSLRRRENTEAFF. The DNA of the CDR3 is TGTGCCAGCAGTTTGAGAAGACGGGAGAACACTGAAGCTTTCTTT.

This clonotype was observed many times. The V call is TRBV29-1, the J call TRBJ1-2; 8 bases fit TRBD1. The V and J ends lost 3 bases and 5 bases, in that order; junction bases with no gene match: 2. The CDR3 runs to 12 residues. Per the germline V gene, CDR1 is SQVTM and CDR2 is ANQGSEA. The CDR3 reads CSVEDRAYGYTF. CDR3 coding DNA: TGCAGCGTTGAGGACAGGGCGTATGGCTACACCTTC.

The chain is built from TRBV13 and TRBJ1-2; 12 bases are shared with TRBD1. V dropped 5 bases and J dropped 12; count of bases not matched to a gene: 1. This CDR3 region has 11 residues. The germline V gene has CDR1 PRHDT and CDR2 FYEKMQ (reference sequence). CDR3 DNA sequence: TGTGCCAGCAGCGGGACAGGGGGCAACACCTTC. This codes for CASSGTGGNTF.

V usage is TRBV29-1 and J usage is TRBJ1-2, with 9 nucleotides matching TRBD1. J was trimmed by 4 bases and V by 6 bases; bases with no gene match: 6. In germline, CDR1 is SQVTM, CDR2 ANQGSEA. This CDR3 is 13 amino acids long. This CDR3 is CSVGTGMGYGYTF. The CDR3 DNA reads TGCAGCGTCGGGACAGGGATGGGCTATGGCTACACCTTC.

This rearrangement joins TRBV25-1 to TRBJ1-1; D unresolved. Looked up from germline, CDR1 is MGHDK and CDR2 is SYGVNS. The CDR3 is 14 amino acids. Trimming stripped 8 bases from V and 1 base from J, with 14 bases between. The CDR3 sequence is CASSPAGSNTEAFF. CDR3 bases: TGTGCCAGCTCACCAGCGGGATCGAACACTGAAGCTTTCTTT.

V usage is TRBV29-1 and J usage is TRBJ1-2; D not certain. Germline loops: CDR1 SQVTM, CDR2 ANQGSEA. The CDR3 contains 9 residues. The CDR3 DNA reads as TGCAGGGACGACTATGGCTACACCTTC. Encoded protein: CRDDYGYTF. The full variable domain, completed using reference TRBV29-1 and TRBJ1-2, is SAVISQKPSRDICQRGTSLTIQCQVDSQVTMMFWYRQQPGQSLTLIATANQGSEATYESGFVIDKFPISRPNLTFSTLTVSNMSPEDSSIYLCRDDYGYTFGSGTRLTVV.

The rearrangement links TRBV10-3 to TRBJ1-1, with 7 positions matching TRBD1. Per germline, CDR1 ENHRY and CDR2 SYGVKD. The CDR3 totals 17 residues. The V gene end was trimmed by 6 bases and the J gene end by 0 bases; junction bases not matched to a gene: 13. DNA for the CDR3: TGTGCCATCAGCGTTGCACAGGGGAGCTATATGAACACTGAAGCTTTCTTT. It translates to CAISVAQGSYMNTEAFF.

This clonotype occurred a few times. V is TRBV7-2 and J is TRBJ2-2; weak D call: TRBD1 (6 bases). V lost 2 bases and J lost 0, with 10 bases in between. This CDR3 contains 16 residues. Looked up from germline, CDR1 is SGHTA and CDR2 is FQGNSA. CDR3 sequence: CASSLPGHTNTGELFF. The CDR3 nucleotides are TGTGCCAGCAGCTTACCGGGACACACGAACACCGGGGAGCTGTTTTTT.

In this sample, this clonotype turned up many times. The chain uses TRBV7-8 and TRBJ2-5, with D perhaps matching TRBD1 (6 bases). Trimming took off 5 bases at V and 5 bases at J, with 12 bases between the two ends. This CDR3 region has 13 residues. The germline CDR1 and CDR2 sequences are SGHVS and FQNEAQ. Here the CDR3 reads CASSPNRDETQYF. CDR3 sequence (DNA): TGTGCCAGCAGCCCCAACAGGGACGAGACCCAGTACTTC.

A single count supports this clonotype. The rearrangement links TRBV29-1 to TRBJ1-2, with D tentatively TRBD1 (5 bases). CDR1 and CDR2 from the germline V gene are SQVTM and ANQGSEA. This CDR3 is built from 10 residues. V dropped 7 bases and J dropped 8 bases, with 11 bases sitting between them. The CDR3 nucleotides are TGCAGCGCTAGGACAACCGGCTACACCTTC. Residues: CSARTTGYTF.

The J gene is TRBJ2-7, the V gene TRBV7-9, with 7 nucleotides matching TRBD1. V lost 5 bases to trimming and J lost 2 bases; unmatched junction nucleotides: 9. Germline CDR1 SEHNR, CDR2 FQNEAQ (reference sequence). The CDR3 has 15 residues. The DNA of the CDR3 is TGTGCCAGCAGCCAGGCCATAGGGGGCCCCTACGAGCAGTACTTC. Encoded protein: CASSQAIGGPYEQYF.

The rearrangement links TRBV7-9 to TRBJ2-7; 12 bases are a match to TRBD2. V was pared by 5 bases and J by 0 bases, with 2 bases of the junction left unmatched. This CDR3 comprises 15 residues. CDR1 is SEHNR and CDR2 is FQNEAQ in the germline V gene (reference sequence). The chain's CDR3 is CASSTSGRSSYEQYF. The DNA of the CDR3 is TGTGCCAGCAGCACTAGCGGGAGGAGCTCCTACGAGCAGTACTTC.

About this clonotype: A read error is likely, as this CDR3 ends without the conserved phenylalanine or tryptophan. V usage is TRBV29-1 and J usage is TRBJ2-7, with 7 bases that match TRBD1. In germline, CDR1 is SQVTM, CDR2 ANQGSEA. V trimming: 4 bases; J trimming: 3 bases; junction bases outside the gene matches: 3. CDR3 length: 12 residues. CDR3 protein: CSVGDRVYEQYL. The CDR3 DNA reads TGCAGCGTTGGCGACAGGGTCTACGAGCAGTACCTC.

A note on this clonotype: The limits of the CDR3 on the DNA are not certain, so only TCRdb's listed CDR3 is given. V usage is TRBV24-1 and J usage is TRBJ1-1; TRBD1, as called in the table, went unchecked against the DNA. Germline CDR1 reads KGHDR; CDR2 reads SFDVKD. The CDR3 is 15 residues long, counting both termini. CDR3 sequence reads: CICSASQGAGTEAFF.

This clonotype was counted a single time. The junction shows a germline mismatch at one end, possibly a read error. This sequence joins TRBV7-4 and TRBJ2-2; TRBD2 agrees at 7 bases. This CDR3 is 14 amino acids long. Germline lookup yields CDR1 SGHVT and CDR2 SQSDAQ. DNA for the CDR3: TGTGCCAGCAGCTTGGGAGGGAGGGCCGGCGAGCTGTTTTTT. This translates into CASSLGGRAGELFF.

This clonotype has ten or more counts. The chain is built from TRBV29-1 and TRBJ1-4, with D perhaps TRBD1 (5 bases). The V and J ends lost 4 bases and 7 bases respectively, with 13 bases between them. The CDR3 has 13 residues. Per germline, CDR1 SQVTM and CDR2 ANQGSEA. CDR3 nucleotides: TGCAGCGTTGTTAGGGACTGGAGTGAAAAACTGTTTTTT. Its protein is CSVVRDWSEKLFF.

The V gene is TRBV2, the J gene TRBJ2-5, with no clear D. The CDR3 has 11 amino acids. The V gene's germline CDR1 is SNHLY and CDR2 FYNNEI. The CDR3 sequence is CASHIQETQYF. The CDR3 DNA follows: TGTGCTAGTCACATCCAAGAGACCCAGTACTTC.